The 13 T cell receptor beta chains presented below share a single source sample, sequenced in a study of PD-L1 blockade in urothelial cancer. Libraries were prepared by immunoSEQ multiplex PCR; TCRdb keeps only in-frame clonotypes and omits some of them. The sample yields roughly 120,000 clones, roughly 84% seen once. Time point reported: pretreatment peripheral blood. Sequenced here: PBMCs, sampled around atezolizumab (anti-PD-L1) treatment. The receptors were gathered from a man over 45 with urothelial cancer.

The chain has TRBV15 and TRBJ2-7; tentative D call: TRBD1 (6 bases). The V and J ends lost 0 bases and 0 bases respectively, with 9 bases between them. The CDR3 has 15 residues. Per germline, CDR1 LNHNV and CDR2 YYDKDF (reference sequence). Here the CDR3 reads CATSRDQGSSYEQYF. CDR3 in DNA: TGTGCCACCAGCAGAGATCAGGGGAGCTCCTACGAGCAGTACTTC.

This clone has a single count. The chain joins TRBV6-1 to TRBJ2-1, with D possibly matching TRBD2 (6 bases). This CDR3 comprises 16 residues. V was cut by 2 bases and J by 7 bases, with 18 bases left in between. The germline V gene has CDR1 MNHNS and CDR2 SASEGT. CDR3 coding DNA: TGTGCCAGCAGTGAAAAAGGGCTAGCGACCCGAAATGAGCAGTTCTTC. Encoded protein: CASSEKGLATRNEQFF.

The V and J genes are TRBV6-5 and TRBJ1-4; 7 positions match TRBD1. CDR1 is MNHEY and CDR2 is SVGAGI in the germline V gene. The CDR3 consists of 12 residues. Trimming removed 6 bases from V and 8 bases from J; junction bases left unmatched: 3. This CDR3 reads CASSLQGEKLFF. CDR3 bases: TGTGCCAGCAGCCTACAGGGGGAAAAACTGTTTTTT.

The V and J genes are TRBV4-1 and TRBJ1-3, with 8 bases that match TRBD1. CDR1 and CDR2 (germline): MGHRA, YSYEKL. The CDR3 is 20 residues long. V shed 6 bases, J shed 2 bases, and the junction held 21 bases outside the gene matches. The CDR3 loop is CASSHNPDRGFLHPGNTIYF. CDR3 bases: TGCGCCAGCAGTCATAACCCAGACAGGGGCTTTCTTCACCCTGGAAACACCATATATTTT.

The chain uses TRBV15 and TRBJ2-2; possible D gene TRBD1, 5 bases. The germline V and J ends were trimmed by 4 bases and 2 bases, with 8 bases remaining between them. Germline V gene lookup returns CDR1 LNHNV and CDR2 YYDKDF (reference sequence). This CDR3 comprises 14 residues. The CDR3 loop is CATSIDRNTGELFF. In nucleotides, the CDR3 is TGTGCCACCAGCATAGACAGAAACACCGGGGAGCTGTTTTTT.

This clone has ten or more counts. The V gene is TRBV2, the J gene TRBJ1-2, with 7 bases matching TRBD1. The trim removed 3 bases at V and 8 bases at J, leaving 15 bases unmatched. The CDR3 contains 16 residues. The germline V gene encodes CDR1 SNHLY and CDR2 FYNNEI. The CDR3 nucleotides are TGTGCCAGCAGTGAGGAAGGGGGCCTGAAGTCGGGGGGCTACACCTTC. Its translation: CASSEEGGLKSGGYTF. Full variable domain (outside the CDR3, taken from reference TRBV2 and TRBJ1-2): EPEVTQTPSHQVTQMGQEVILRCVPISNHLYFYWYRQILGQKVEFLVSFYNNEISEKSEIFDDQFSVERPDGSNFTLKIRSTKLEDSAMYFCASSEEGGLKSGGYTFGSGTRLTVV.

The chain employs TRBV7-9 and TRBJ1-1; D remains ambiguous. This CDR3 is built from 13 residues. Germline CDR1 and CDR2: SEHNR and FQNEAQ (reference sequence). Deletions cut 6 bases from V and 8 bases from J, with 16 bases between. The DNA for the CDR3 is TGTGCCAGCAGGTCTGCGGGAGGGTCCGAAGCTTTCTTT. Translation: CASRSAGGSEAFF.

V usage is TRBV4-1 and J usage is TRBJ1-2; D may be TRBD1 (5 bases). This CDR3 spans 17 amino acids. CDR1 is MGHRA and CDR2 is YSYEKL in the germline V gene. The ends were cut back, 1 base at V and 2 bases at J, with 17 bases in the middle. The CDR3 region has the DNA TGCGCCAGCAGCCAAGGAACAGGCCCCATAACAAACTATGGCTACACCTTC. This encodes CASSQGTGPITNYGYTF.

The rearrangement links TRBV7-2 to TRBJ1-5, with D maybe TRBD1 (6 bases). Germline V lookup: CDR1 SGHTA, CDR2 FQGNSA. The germline V and J ends were trimmed by 1 base and 4 bases, with 14 bases remaining between them. The CDR3 length is 16 residues. CDR3: CASSLEGGLLNQPQHF. CDR3 in DNA: TGTGCCAGCAGCTTAGAGGGGGGGTTGTTGAATCAGCCCCAGCATTTT.

The V gene is TRBV4-1, the J gene TRBJ1-4, with 8 bases aligning to TRBD1. Germline CDR1 MGHRA, CDR2 YSYEKL. The V gene end was trimmed by 4 bases and the J gene end by 8 bases; junction bases not matched to a gene: 6. The length of the CDR3 is 14 residues. The CDR3 DNA reads TGCGCCAGCAGCCTCCAGGGGGCGGGCGAAAAACTGTTTTTT. Its protein product is CASSLQGAGEKLFF.

V usage is TRBV7-9 and J usage is TRBJ2-3; TRBD2 is a possible D gene (5 bases). This CDR3 has 15 residues. The germline gives CDR1 SEHNR, CDR2 FQNEAQ (reference sequence). The V end lost 5 bases, the J end lost 4 bases, and 16 bases lay between the germline ends. The CDR3 reads CASSPRPGTADTQYF. Written as DNA, the CDR3 is TGTGCCAGCAGCCCCCGGCCGGGAACAGCAGATACGCAGTATTTT.

The V call is TRBV7-9, the J call TRBJ2-7; 10 positions match TRBD1. Germline lookup yields CDR1 SEHNR and CDR2 FQNEAQ (reference sequence). After removal of 8 bases from V and 1 base from J, the junction contained 5 bases not matched to a gene. This CDR3 has 14 residues. The CDR3 sequence is CASHRTGGSYEQYF. In nucleotides, the CDR3 is TGTGCCAGCCACCGGACAGGGGGTTCCTACGAGCAGTACTTC.

The V call is TRBV5-1, the J call TRBJ1-6; TRBD1 might be the D (6 bases). V lost 4 bases to trimming and J lost 6 bases, with 11 bases between them. CDR1 SGHRS and CDR2 YFSETQ come from the germline V gene. This CDR3 region has 14 residues. CDR3 bases: TGCGCCAGCAGCCCAGGGGAGGGTAATTCACCCCTCCACTTT. It yields the protein CASSPGEGNSPLHF.